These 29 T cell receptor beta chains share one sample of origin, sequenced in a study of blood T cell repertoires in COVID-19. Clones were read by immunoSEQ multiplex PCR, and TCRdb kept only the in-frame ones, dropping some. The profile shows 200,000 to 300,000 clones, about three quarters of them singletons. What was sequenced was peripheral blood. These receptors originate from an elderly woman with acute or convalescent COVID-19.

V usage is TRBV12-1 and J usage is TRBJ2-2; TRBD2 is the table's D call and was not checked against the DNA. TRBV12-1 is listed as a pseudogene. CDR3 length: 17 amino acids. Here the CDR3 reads CASSFPGLAGNTGELFF. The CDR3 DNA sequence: TGTGCCAGCAGCTTTCCGGGACTAGCGGGGAACACCGGGGAGCTGTTTTTT.

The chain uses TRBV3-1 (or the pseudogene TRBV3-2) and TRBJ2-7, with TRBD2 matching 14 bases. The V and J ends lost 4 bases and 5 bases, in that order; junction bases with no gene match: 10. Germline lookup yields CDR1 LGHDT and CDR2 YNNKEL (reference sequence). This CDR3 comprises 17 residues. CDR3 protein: CASSPPGTSGRRNEQYF. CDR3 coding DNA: TGTGCCAGCAGCCCCCCCGGGACTAGCGGGAGACGCAACGAGCAGTACTTC.

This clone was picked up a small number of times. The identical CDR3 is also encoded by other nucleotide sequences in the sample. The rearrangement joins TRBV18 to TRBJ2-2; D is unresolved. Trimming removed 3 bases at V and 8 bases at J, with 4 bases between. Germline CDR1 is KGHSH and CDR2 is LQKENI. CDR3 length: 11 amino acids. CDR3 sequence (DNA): TGTGCCAGCTCACCTAGAGGGGAGCTGTTTTTT. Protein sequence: CASSPRGELFF.

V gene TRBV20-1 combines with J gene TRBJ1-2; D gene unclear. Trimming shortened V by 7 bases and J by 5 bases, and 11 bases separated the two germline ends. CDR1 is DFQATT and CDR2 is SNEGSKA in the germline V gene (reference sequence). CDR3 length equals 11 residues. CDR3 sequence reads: CSVRGSYGYTF. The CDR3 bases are TGCAGTGTACGCGGCTCGTATGGCTACACCTTC.

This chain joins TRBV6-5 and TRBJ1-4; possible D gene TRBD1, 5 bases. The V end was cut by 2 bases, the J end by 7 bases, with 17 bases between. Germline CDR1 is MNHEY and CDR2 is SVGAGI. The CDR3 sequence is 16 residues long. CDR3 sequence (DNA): TGTGCCAGCAGTTACAATGGGGCCAGGGCGGCTGAAAAACTGTTTTTT. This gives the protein CASSYNGARAAEKLFF.

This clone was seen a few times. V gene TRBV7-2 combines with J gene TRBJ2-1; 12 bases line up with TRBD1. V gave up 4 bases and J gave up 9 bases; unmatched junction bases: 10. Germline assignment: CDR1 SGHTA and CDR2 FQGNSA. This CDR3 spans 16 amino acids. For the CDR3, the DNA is TGTGCCAGCAGCTACTTCCCGGGACAGGGGGCGGGTGAGCAGTTCTTC. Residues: CASSYFPGQGAGEQFF.

CDR3 DNA sequence: TGCGCCAGCAGCCTTACAGGGAGGGGAGACGAGCAGTACTTC. The encoded protein is CASSLTGRGDEQYF. This chain joins TRBV4-3 and TRBJ2-7; TRBD2 is a possible D gene (7 bases). CDR3 length: 14 residues. The germline gives CDR1 LGHNA, CDR2 YSLEER. Deletions cut 4 bases from V and 5 bases from J, with 15 bases between.

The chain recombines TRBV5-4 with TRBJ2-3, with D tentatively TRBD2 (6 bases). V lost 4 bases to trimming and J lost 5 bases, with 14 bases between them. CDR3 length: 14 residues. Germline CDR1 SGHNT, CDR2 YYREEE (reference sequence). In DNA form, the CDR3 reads TGTGCCAGCAGCGGGGACTCCTCCCGAGATACGCAGTATTTT. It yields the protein CASSGDSSRDTQYF. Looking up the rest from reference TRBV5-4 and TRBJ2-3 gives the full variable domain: ETGVTQSPTHLIKTRGQQVTLRCSSQSGHNTVSWYQQALGQGPQFIFQYYREEENGRGNFPPRFSGLQFPNYSSELNVNALELDDSALYLCASSGDSSRDTQYFGPGTRLTVL.

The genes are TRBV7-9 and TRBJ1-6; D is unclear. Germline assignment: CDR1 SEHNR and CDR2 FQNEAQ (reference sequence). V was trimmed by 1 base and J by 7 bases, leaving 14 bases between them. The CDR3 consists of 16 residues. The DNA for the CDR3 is TGTGCCAGCAGCTTAGAGATTCGGAGGAAAAATTCACCCCTCCACTTT. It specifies CASSLEIRRKNSPLHF. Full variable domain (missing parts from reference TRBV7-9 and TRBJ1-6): DTGVSQNPRHKITKRGQNVTFRCDPISEHNRLYWYRQTLGQGPEFLTYFQNEAQLEKSRLLSDRFSAERPKGSFSTLEIQRTEQGDSAMYLCASSLEIRRKNSPLHFGNGTRLTVT.

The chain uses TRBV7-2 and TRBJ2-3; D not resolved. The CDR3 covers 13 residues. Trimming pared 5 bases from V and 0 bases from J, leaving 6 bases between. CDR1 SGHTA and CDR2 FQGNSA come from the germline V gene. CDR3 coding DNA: TGTGCCAGCAGCCCCCCTAGCACAGATACGCAGTATTTT. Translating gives CASSPPSTDTQYF.

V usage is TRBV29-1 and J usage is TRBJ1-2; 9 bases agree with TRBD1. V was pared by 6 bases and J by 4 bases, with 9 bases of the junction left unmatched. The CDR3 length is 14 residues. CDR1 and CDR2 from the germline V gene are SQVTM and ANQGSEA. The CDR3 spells CSVRPGQGSYGYTF. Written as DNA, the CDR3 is TGCAGCGTCCGACCGGGACAGGGAAGCTATGGCTACACCTTC.

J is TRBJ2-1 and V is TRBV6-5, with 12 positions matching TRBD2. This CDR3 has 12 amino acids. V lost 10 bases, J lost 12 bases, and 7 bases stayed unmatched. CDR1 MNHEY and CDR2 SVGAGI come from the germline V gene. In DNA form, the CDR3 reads TGTGCCACCGGGACTAGCGGGTGGGGGCAGTTCTTC. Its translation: CATGTSGWGQFF.

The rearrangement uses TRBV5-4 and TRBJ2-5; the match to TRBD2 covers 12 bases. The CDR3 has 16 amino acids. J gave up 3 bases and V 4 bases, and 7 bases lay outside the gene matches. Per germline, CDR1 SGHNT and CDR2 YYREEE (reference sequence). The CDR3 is CASSLLAGGPEETQYF. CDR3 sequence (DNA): TGTGCCAGCAGCCTACTAGCGGGGGGCCCTGAAGAGACCCAGTACTTC.

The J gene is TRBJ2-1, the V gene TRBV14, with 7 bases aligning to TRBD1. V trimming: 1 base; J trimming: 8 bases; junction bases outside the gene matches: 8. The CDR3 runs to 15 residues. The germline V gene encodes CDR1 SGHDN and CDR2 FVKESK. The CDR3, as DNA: TGTGCCAGCAGCCAAGGGGTAGGGGGCGTGGATGAGCAGTTCTTC. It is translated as CASSQGVGGVDEQFF.

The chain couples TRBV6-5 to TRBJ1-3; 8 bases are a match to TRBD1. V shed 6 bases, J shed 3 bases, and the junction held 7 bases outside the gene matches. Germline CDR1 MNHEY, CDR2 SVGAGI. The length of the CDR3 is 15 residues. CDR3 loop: CASSRTGLFGNTIYF. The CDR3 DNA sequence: TGTGCCAGCAGCCGGACAGGGCTTTTTGGAAACACCATATATTTT.

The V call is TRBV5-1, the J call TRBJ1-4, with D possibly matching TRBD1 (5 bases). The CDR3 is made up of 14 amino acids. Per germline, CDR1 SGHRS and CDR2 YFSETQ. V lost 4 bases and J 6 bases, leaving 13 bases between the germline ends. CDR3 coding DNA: TGCGCCAGCAGCCCCGCAGCGGGGGATGAAAAACTGTTTTTT. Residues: CASSPAAGDEKLFF.

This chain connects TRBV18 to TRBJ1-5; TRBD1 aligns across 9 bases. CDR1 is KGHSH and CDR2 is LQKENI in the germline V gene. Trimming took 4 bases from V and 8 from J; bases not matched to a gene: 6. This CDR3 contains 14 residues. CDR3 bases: TGTGCCAGCTCACGGGGACAGGGTGAGAAGCCCCAGCATTTT. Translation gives CASSRGQGEKPQHF.

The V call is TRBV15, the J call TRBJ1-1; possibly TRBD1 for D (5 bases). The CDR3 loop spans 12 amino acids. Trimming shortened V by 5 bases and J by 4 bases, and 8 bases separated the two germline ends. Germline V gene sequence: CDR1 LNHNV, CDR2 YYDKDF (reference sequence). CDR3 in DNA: TGTGCCACCAGCGGGAGGGGCACTGAAGCTTTCTTT. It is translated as CATSGRGTEAFF.

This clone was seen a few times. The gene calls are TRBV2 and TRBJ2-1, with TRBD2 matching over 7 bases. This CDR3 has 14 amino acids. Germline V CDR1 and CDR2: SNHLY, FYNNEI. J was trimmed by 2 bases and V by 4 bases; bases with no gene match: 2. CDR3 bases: TGTGCCAGCAGTGGGACTAGTACCTACAATGAGCAGTTCTTC. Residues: CASSGTSTYNEQFF. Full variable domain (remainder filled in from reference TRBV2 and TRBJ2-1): EPEVTQTPSHQVTQMGQEVILRCVPISNHLYFYWYRQILGQKVEFLVSFYNNEISEKSEIFDDQFSVERPDGSNFTLKIRSTKLEDSAMYFCASSGTSTYNEQFFGPGTRLTVL.

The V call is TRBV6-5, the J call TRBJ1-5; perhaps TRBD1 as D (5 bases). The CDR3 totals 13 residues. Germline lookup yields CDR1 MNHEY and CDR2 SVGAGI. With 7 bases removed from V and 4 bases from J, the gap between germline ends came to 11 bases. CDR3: CASNGHLNQPQHF. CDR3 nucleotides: TGTGCCAGCAATGGACACCTTAATCAGCCCCAGCATTTT.

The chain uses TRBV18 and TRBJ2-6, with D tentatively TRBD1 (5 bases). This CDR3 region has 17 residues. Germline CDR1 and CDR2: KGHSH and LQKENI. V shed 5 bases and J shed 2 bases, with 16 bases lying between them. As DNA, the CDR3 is TGTGCCAGCTCAACCCAGGTACTACAGGCTGGGGCCAACGTCCTGACTTTC. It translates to CASSTQVLQAGANVLTF.

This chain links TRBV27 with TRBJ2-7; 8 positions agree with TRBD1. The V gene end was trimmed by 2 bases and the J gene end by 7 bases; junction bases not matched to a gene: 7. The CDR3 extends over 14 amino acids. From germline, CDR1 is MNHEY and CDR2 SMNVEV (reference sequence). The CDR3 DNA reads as TGTGCCAGCAGTTTACTCCAGGGGGCGGGGGAGCAGTACTTC. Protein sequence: CASSLLQGAGEQYF.

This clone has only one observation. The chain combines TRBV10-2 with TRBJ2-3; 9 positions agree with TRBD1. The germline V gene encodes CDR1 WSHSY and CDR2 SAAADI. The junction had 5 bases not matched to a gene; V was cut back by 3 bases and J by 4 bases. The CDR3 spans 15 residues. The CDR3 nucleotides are TGCGCCAGCAGTGAAGGGGACAGGGTCCCAGATACGCAGTATTTT. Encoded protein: CASSEGDRVPDTQYF.

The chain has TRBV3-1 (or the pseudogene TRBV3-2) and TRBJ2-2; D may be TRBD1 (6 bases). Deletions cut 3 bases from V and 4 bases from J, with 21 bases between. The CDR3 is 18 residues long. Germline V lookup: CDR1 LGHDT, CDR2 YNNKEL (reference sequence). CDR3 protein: CASSHWRSSSRGTGELFF. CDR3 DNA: TGTGCCAGCAGCCACTGGCGTTCGAGTAGCAGGGGCACCGGGGAGCTGTTTTTT.

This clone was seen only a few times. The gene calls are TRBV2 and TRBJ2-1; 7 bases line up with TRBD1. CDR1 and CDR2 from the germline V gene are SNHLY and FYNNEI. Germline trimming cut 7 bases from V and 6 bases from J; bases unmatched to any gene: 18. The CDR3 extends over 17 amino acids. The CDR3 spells CASTYQTGLYMVNEQFF. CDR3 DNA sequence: TGTGCCAGCACTTACCAGACAGGGCTGTATATGGTCAATGAGCAGTTCTTC.

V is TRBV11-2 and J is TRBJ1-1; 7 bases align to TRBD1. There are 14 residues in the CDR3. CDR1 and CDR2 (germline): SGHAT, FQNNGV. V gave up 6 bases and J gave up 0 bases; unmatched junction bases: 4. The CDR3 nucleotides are TGTGCCAGCAGTGCTGACAGGGTGAACACTGAAGCTTTCTTT. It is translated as CASSADRVNTEAFF.

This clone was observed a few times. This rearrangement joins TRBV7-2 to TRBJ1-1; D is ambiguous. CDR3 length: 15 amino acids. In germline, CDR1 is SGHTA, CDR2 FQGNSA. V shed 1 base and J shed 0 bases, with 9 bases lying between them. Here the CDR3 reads CASSLVQHLNTEAFF. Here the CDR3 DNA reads TGTGCCAGCAGCTTAGTACAGCATTTGAACACTGAAGCTTTCTTT.

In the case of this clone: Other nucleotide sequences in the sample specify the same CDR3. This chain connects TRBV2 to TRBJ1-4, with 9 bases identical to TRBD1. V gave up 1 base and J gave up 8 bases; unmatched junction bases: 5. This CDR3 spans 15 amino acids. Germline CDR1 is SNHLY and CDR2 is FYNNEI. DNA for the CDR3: TGTGCCAGCAGTGAAGTGGACAGGGGTTACGAAAAACTGTTTTTT. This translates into CASSEVDRGYEKLFF.

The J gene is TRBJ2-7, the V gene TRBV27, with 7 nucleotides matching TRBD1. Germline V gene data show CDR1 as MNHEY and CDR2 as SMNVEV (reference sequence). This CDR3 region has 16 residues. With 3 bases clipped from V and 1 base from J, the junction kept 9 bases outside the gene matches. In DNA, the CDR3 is TGTGCCAGCAGTTTCGGGCGGCACAGGGGATCCTACGAGCAGTACTTC. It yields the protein CASSFGRHRGSYEQYF.